This T cell receptor beta chain came from a study of blood T cell repertoires in COVID-19. Study information: PBMCs, B-cell-depleted T cells, or T cells were the source of the cDNA or gDNA that made up the material.

Enrolled during active infection, Seattle patients were then followed longitudinally. Regarding this clone: Other DNA sequences from this sample encode an identical CDR3 as well.

V was shortened by 7 bases and J by 0 bases, with 6 bases between the two germline ends. The CDR3 has 11 residues. The germline gives CDR1 DFQATT, CDR2 SNEGSKA (reference sequence). In the authors' methods: The assay estimated nucleated cells by amplifying reference gene primers. Sequenced by immunoSEQ multiplex PCR; TCRdb stores in-frame clones only, minus some. V and J calls plus clone size are reproduced from that table; the DNA served to infer D and trimming. The sample lists 350,000 or so clones, about 87% occurring once. Specimen: peripheral blood. The chain carries TRBV20-1 and TRBJ2-5; no clear D. This TCR came from a woman in her 30s with COVID-19, enrolled during active disease. The CDR3 region has the DNA TGCAGTGGACAAGACCAAGAGACCCAGTACTTC. Translating gives CSGQDQETQYF.